The 24 T cell receptor beta chains below all came from one sample that was sequenced in a study of T cell changes during pregnancy in multiple sclerosis. Clones were read by immunoSEQ multiplex PCR, and TCRdb kept only the in-frame ones, dropping some. The data hold approximately 38,000 clones, with more than 90% observed a single time. Material: CD8+ T cells from peripheral blood mononuclear cells, obtained in the third trimester of pregnancy. The receptors derive from a female donor with multiple sclerosis, enrolled in a pregnancy study.

The rearrangement links TRBV7-9 to TRBJ2-1; a weak D match, TRBD1 (6 bases). Germline values: CDR1 SEHNR, CDR2 FQNEAQ (reference sequence). Deletions cut 5 bases from V and 3 bases from J, with 14 bases between. This CDR3 spans 15 amino acids. The CDR3 region is CASSHRDNYYNEQFF. The CDR3 DNA reads as TGTGCCAGCAGCCACCGGGACAACTACTACAATGAGCAGTTCTTC.

The chain employs TRBV7-9 and TRBJ2-2, with TRBD2 as a possible D gene (6 bases). This CDR3 is 14 amino acids long. Between the trimmed V and J ends, which lost 1 base and 6 bases, there was a span of 9 bases. Germline-derived CDR1 and CDR2 are SEHNR and FQNEAQ (reference sequence). CDR3 bases: TGTGCCAGCAGCTTAGGGCGGGACCCCGGGGAGCTGTTTTTT. Residues: CASSLGRDPGELFF. Using reference TRBV7-9 and TRBJ2-2 for the parts outside the CDR3, the full variable domain is DTGVSQNPRHKITKRGQNVTFRCDPISEHNRLYWYRQTLGQGPEFLTYFQNEAQLEKSRLLSDRFSAERPKGSFSTLEIQRTEQGDSAMYLCASSLGRDPGELFFGEGSRLTVL.

The CDR3 coding sequence is TGCGCCAGCAGCCAGGGACTAGCGGACTCCTACGAGCAGTACTTC. It encodes CASSQGLADSYEQYF. The J gene is TRBJ2-7, the V gene TRBV4-3; 11 bases are a match to TRBD2. CDR1 and CDR2 (germline): LGHNA, YSLEER. The CDR3 is made up of 15 amino acids. V shed 3 bases, J shed 0 bases, and the junction held 1 base outside the gene matches.

The chain combines TRBV27 with TRBJ2-7; TRBD1 is a possible D gene (5 bases). The CDR3 totals 13 residues. Between the trimmed V and J ends, which lost 5 bases and 6 bases, there was a span of 14 bases. Germline V lookup: CDR1 MNHEY, CDR2 SMNVEV (reference sequence). The CDR3: CASSRGLRLEQYF. The CDR3 DNA follows: TGTGCCAGCAGTAGGGGTCTTCGCCTCGAGCAGTACTTC.

The chain links TRBV15 to TRBJ2-5; D is undetermined. Trimming pared 5 bases from V and 5 bases from J, leaving 9 bases between. The CDR3 is 12 residues long. Germline values: CDR1 LNHNV, CDR2 YYDKDF (reference sequence). The CDR3 DNA follows: TGTGCCACCAGCTCAGCCGGGGAGACCCAGTACTTC. Translation: CATSSAGETQYF.

To note about this clone: The same CDR3 arises from other DNA sequences in this sample as well. CDR3 DNA: TGTGCCAGCAGCTCGGGACTAGGTGAAGCTTTCTTT. This translates into CASSSGLGEAFF. The chain joins TRBV7-9 to TRBJ1-1; TRBD1 might be the D (5 bases). V lost 4 bases and J 7 bases, leaving 10 bases between the germline ends. Germline V gene sequence: CDR1 SEHNR, CDR2 FQNEAQ (reference sequence). The CDR3 length is 12 residues.

This chain joins TRBV6-1 and TRBJ1-5; D not certain. The germline V gene has CDR1 MNHNS and CDR2 SASEGT. The CDR3 extends over 15 amino acids. Trimming pared 6 bases from V and 1 base from J, leaving 13 bases between. The CDR3 DNA is TGTGCCAGCAGCCGCCGCCGGGGAAGCAATCAGCCCCAGCATTTT. It encodes CASSRRRGSNQPQHF.

V and J are TRBV9 and TRBJ1-4; 9 bases are shared with TRBD1. CDR1 and CDR2 (germline): SGDLS, YYNGEE. After removal of 3 bases from V and 8 bases from J, the junction contained 8 bases not matched to a gene. The CDR3 runs to 15 residues. The CDR3 coding sequence is TGTGCCAGCAGCGCAACAGGGGGCGTCTGGGAAAAACTGTTTTTT. Translated, it gives CASSATGGVWEKLFF.

CDR3: CASSPGLTDTQYF. CDR3 DNA: TGTGCCAGCAGCCCAGGGTTGACAGATACGCAGTATTTT. The chain combines TRBV7-2 with TRBJ2-3; D might be TRBD1 (5 bases). V dropped 5 bases and J dropped 3 bases, with 9 bases sitting between them. CDR1 is SGHTA and CDR2 is FQGNSA in the germline V gene. The CDR3 runs to 13 residues.

The V call is TRBV4-3, the J call TRBJ1-5; D possibly corresponds to TRBD1 (6 bases). Germline loops: CDR1 LGHNA, CDR2 YSLEER. The V gene lost 4 bases and the J gene lost 3 bases, with 13 bases spanning the gap. The CDR3 contains 15 residues. The CDR3 is CASSPGAGLNQPQHF. As DNA, the CDR3 is TGCGCCAGCAGCCCAGGGGCAGGGCTCAATCAGCCCCAGCATTTT.

V and J are TRBV14 and TRBJ1-2; 8 bases are a match to TRBD1. The V gene's germline CDR1 is SGHDN and CDR2 FVKESK. The CDR3 consists of 15 residues. J lost 2 bases, V lost 3 bases, and 5 bases had no gene match. In DNA, the CDR3 is TGTGCCAGCAGCCAGCGGCGACAGGGGAACTATGGCTACACCTTC. Encoded protein: CASSQRRQGNYGYTF.

This sequence joins TRBV9 and TRBJ2-7, with 7 bases lining up with TRBD1. V lost 0 bases to trimming and J lost 5 bases; unmatched junction nucleotides: 8. Germline CDR1 is SGDLS and CDR2 is YYNGEE. The CDR3 loop spans 15 amino acids. The CDR3 region has the DNA TGTGCCAGCAGCGTAGGGTCGACAGGGCTGGACGAGCAGTACTTC. Its translation is CASSVGSTGLDEQYF.

This chain connects TRBV7-2 to TRBJ1-2; 9 positions match TRBD1. The germline V gene has CDR1 SGHTA and CDR2 FQGNSA. There are 15 residues in the CDR3. Germline trimming cut 6 bases from V and 4 bases from J; bases unmatched to any gene: 9. This CDR3 is CASRPTPGQGYGYTF. In nucleotides, the CDR3 is TGTGCCAGCAGGCCCACCCCGGGACAGGGCTATGGCTACACCTTC. The whole variable domain, remainder taken from reference TRBV7-2 and TRBJ1-2, is GAGVSQSPSNKVTEKGKDVELRCDPISGHTALYWYRQSLGQGLEFLIYFQGNSAPDKSGLPSDRFSAERTGGSVSTLTIQRTQQEDSAVYLCASRPTPGQGYGYTFGSGTRLTVV.

The CDR3 protein is CASSQVYSNQPQHF. In nucleotides, the CDR3 is TGTGCCAGCAGCCAGGTTTATAGCAATCAGCCCCAGCATTTT. This chain joins TRBV27 and TRBJ1-5; D remains ambiguous. This CDR3 region has 14 residues. In germline, CDR1 is MNHEY, CDR2 SMNVEV (reference sequence). Trimming cost V 6 bases and J 0 bases, with 9 bases left between them.

This clone was detected only a few times. V is TRBV6-1 and J is TRBJ1-5; D gene ambiguous. The ends were cut back, 1 base at V and 4 bases at J, with 8 bases in the middle. The CDR3 runs to 14 residues. Germline CDR1 reads MNHNS; CDR2 reads SASEGT. For the CDR3, the DNA is TGTGCCAGCAGTGAAGGCACAGAAAATCAGCCCCAGCATTTT. Its translation is CASSEGTENQPQHF.

To note about this clone: At the DNA level, this CDR3 is encoded by other sequences in the same sample as well. V usage is TRBV28 and J usage is TRBJ2-7, with 7 positions matching TRBD2. The V gene's germline CDR1 is MDHEN and CDR2 SYDVKM. The CDR3 is 14 amino acids. Trimming at V came to 4 bases and at J to 4 bases, leaving 7 bases not matched to a gene. The chain's CDR3 is CASSSRTSSYEQYF. The CDR3 DNA is TGTGCCAGCAGTTCCCGGACTAGTTCGTACGAGCAGTACTTC.

The rearrangement uses TRBV10-3 and TRBJ2-3, with 10 bases identical to TRBD1. The V and J ends lost 4 bases and 3 bases, in that order; junction bases with no gene match: 1. This CDR3 has 14 residues. The germline gives CDR1 ENHRY, CDR2 SYGVKD. The CDR3 loop is CAISGGQGTDTQYF. The CDR3 coding sequence is TGTGCCATCAGTGGGGGACAGGGGACAGATACGCAGTATTTT.

The rearrangement joins TRBV19 to TRBJ2-1; 9 bases are shared with TRBD2. The CDR3 is 14 residues long. V lost 5 bases and J lost 6; bases outside the gene matches: 5. The V gene's germline CDR1 is LNHDA and CDR2 SQIVND (reference sequence). CDR3 sequence reads: CASSLLAGLNEQFF. The CDR3 region has the DNA TGTGCCAGTAGTTTACTAGCGGGCCTCAATGAGCAGTTCTTC.

The J gene is TRBJ2-7, the V gene TRBV5-1; weak D call: TRBD1 (6 bases). Trimming cost V 1 base and J 3 bases, with 8 bases left between them. The CDR3 totals 13 residues. Germline CDR1 is SGHRS and CDR2 is YFSETQ. This CDR3 is CASSLTGIYEQYF. The CDR3 DNA reads TGCGCCAGCAGCTTGACAGGGATCTACGAGCAGTACTTC.

The chain carries TRBV27 and TRBJ1-5; D is perhaps TRBD1 (5 bases). V was clipped by 4 bases and J by 2 bases, with 6 bases between them. The CDR3 extends over 13 amino acids. Germline loops: CDR1 MNHEY, CDR2 SMNVEV (reference sequence). CDR3 sequence reads: CASSWGGNQPQHF. CDR3 bases: TGTGCCAGCAGTTGGGGGGGCAATCAGCCCCAGCATTTT.

V is TRBV4-3 and J is TRBJ2-3; the match to TRBD2 covers 10 bases. Germline CDR1 LGHNA, CDR2 YSLEER. J lost 3 bases, V lost 0 bases, and 6 bases had no gene match. The CDR3 sequence is 17 residues long. CDR3 bases: TGCGCCAGCAGCCAAGATACGAGCGGGAGGGGAACAGATACGCAGTATTTT. Translation gives CASSQDTSGRGTDTQYF.

The chain employs TRBV7-6 and TRBJ2-5, with D possibly being TRBD1 (6 bases). The V end lost 5 bases, the J end lost 2 bases, and 12 bases lay between the germline ends. This CDR3 spans 14 amino acids. The germline V gene has CDR1 SGHVS and CDR2 FNYEAQ. The CDR3 region is CASSQGRSQETQYF. The CDR3 DNA reads TGTGCCAGCAGCCAGGGGCGGAGTCAAGAGACCCAGTACTTC. The full variable domain, with the rest looked up from reference TRBV7-6 and TRBJ2-5, is GAGVSQSPRYKVTKRGQDVALRCDPISGHVSLYWYRQALGQGPEFLTYFNYEAQQDKSGLPNDRFSAERPEGSISTLTIQRTEQRDSAMYRCASSQGRSQETQYFGPGTRLLVL.

The gene calls are TRBV27 and TRBJ1-1; 8 nucleotides align to TRBD1. Germline V gene sequence: CDR1 MNHEY, CDR2 SMNVEV (reference sequence). This CDR3 is built from 15 residues. After removal of 5 bases from V and 1 base from J, the junction contained 6 bases not matched to a gene. CDR3 coding DNA: TGTGCCAGCAGTGATCAGGGGGCCTGGAACACTGAAGCTTTCTTT. Amino acids: CASSDQGAWNTEAFF.

V is TRBV6-5 and J is TRBJ1-1; 8 bases are a match to TRBD1. Germline V CDR1 and CDR2: MNHEY, SVGAGI. This CDR3 spans 14 amino acids. Trimming took 9 bases from V and 2 from J; bases not matched to a gene: 8. The DNA for the CDR3 is TGTGCCAGTACGCGCGACAGGGGAAACACTGAAGCTTTCTTT. Its protein product is CASTRDRGNTEAFF.